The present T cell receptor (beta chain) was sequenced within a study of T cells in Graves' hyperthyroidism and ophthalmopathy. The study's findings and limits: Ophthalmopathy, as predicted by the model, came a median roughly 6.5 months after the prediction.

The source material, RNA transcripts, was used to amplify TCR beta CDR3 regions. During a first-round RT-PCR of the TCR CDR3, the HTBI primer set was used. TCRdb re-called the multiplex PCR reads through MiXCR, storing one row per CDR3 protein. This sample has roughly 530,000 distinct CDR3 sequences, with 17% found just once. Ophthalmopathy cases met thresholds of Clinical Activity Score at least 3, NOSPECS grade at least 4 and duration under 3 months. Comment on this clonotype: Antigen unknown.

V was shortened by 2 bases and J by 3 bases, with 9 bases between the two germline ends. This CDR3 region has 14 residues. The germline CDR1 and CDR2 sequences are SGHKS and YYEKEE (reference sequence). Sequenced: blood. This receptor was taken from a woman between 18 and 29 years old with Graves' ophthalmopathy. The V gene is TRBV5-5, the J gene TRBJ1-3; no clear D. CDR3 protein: CASSFLPVGNTIYF. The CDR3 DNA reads TGTGCCAGCAGCTTCCTGCCGGTTGGAAACACCATATATTTT.